This TCR beta chain stems from a study of beta chain features in type 1 diabetes. Study-wide context: Patients shared similar age, gender and cell yields with healthy donors. All of the samples together had 107,917,701 sorted cells examined. Overall study findings and caveats: Type 1 diabetes patients had TCRB CDR3s that were shorter (moderately but significantly so) in all four CD4+ subsets.

Of note for this clone: Its antigen is undetermined.

V was shortened by 1 base and J by 14 bases, with 8 bases between the two germline ends. Germline V gene data show CDR1 as SGHTA and CDR2 as FQGNSA. The CDR3 spans 11 residues. TCRB transcripts that were expressed got sequenced, as all of the isolated RNA had been reverse transcribed. Sequencing used immunoSEQ multiplex PCR; TCRdb keeps in-frame clones, though not all of them. This table holds 860,000 or so clones, roughly a sixth found once. The receptor comes from a woman younger than 30 in good health. The V call is TRBV7-2, the J call TRBJ2-2; weak D call: TRBD2 (5 bases). The sequenced sample consisted of naive CD4+ T cells from blood. CDR3 amino acids: CASSLVGGLFF. The CDR3, as DNA: TGTGCCAGCAGCTTAGTCGGAGGACTGTTTTTT.